These 20 T cell receptor beta chains were all obtained from the same sample, sequenced in a study of cytomegalovirus exposure and HLA in healthy donors. This PCR relied on a set of 60 Vbeta primers and 13 Jbeta primers. Data came from immunoSEQ multiplex PCR; TCRdb stores just in-frame clones and leaves some out. The top ten clones hold approximately 1.4% of a sample with 150,000 to 200,000 clones, roughly 83% of them seen once. Sequenced: PBMCs. The receptors shown here come from a woman between 45 and 65 years old in good health and CMV-seronegative.

V is TRBV29-1 and J is TRBJ2-5, with 8 bases lining up with TRBD1. J was trimmed by 4 bases and V by 7 bases; bases with no gene match: 5. Germline V lookup: CDR1 SQVTM, CDR2 ANQGSEA. The CDR3 totals 12 residues. DNA of the CDR3: TGCAGCGGTGGACAGGGAGGAGAGACCCAGTACTTC. Its translation: CSGGQGGETQYF.

The chain combines TRBV6-5 with TRBJ1-2; D not resolved. This CDR3 has 13 residues. Germline CDR1 is MNHEY and CDR2 is SVGAGI. V shed 5 bases and J shed 4 bases, with 11 bases lying between them. The DNA for the CDR3 is TGTGCCAGCAGTGAAGGGAGGGTCTATGGCTACACCTTC. Protein: CASSEGRVYGYTF.

The genes are TRBV7-2 and TRBJ1-6; TRBD1 agrees at 7 bases. With V trimmed by 5 bases and J by 7 bases, 11 bases remained unmatched. CDR1 is SGHTA, CDR2 FQGNSA, per germline. The CDR3 runs to 16 residues. The CDR3 DNA reads TGTGCCAGCAGCCACGGCACAGGGGCTGGGAATTCACCCCTCCACTTT. It codes for CASSHGTGAGNSPLHF.

In DNA, the CDR3 is TGCGGAACCTTAACAGGGCCTAACTATGGCTACACCTTC. This sequence encodes CGTLTGPNYGYTF. The rearrangement uses TRBV29-1 and TRBJ1-2; weak D call: TRBD1 (6 bases). The CDR3 spans 13 residues. The germline gives CDR1 SQVTM, CDR2 ANQGSEA.

The chain is built from TRBV14 and TRBJ1-1, with a weak D call TRBD1 (6 bases). This CDR3 spans 13 amino acids. The germline V gene encodes CDR1 SGHDN and CDR2 FVKESK. The germline V and J ends were trimmed by 0 bases and 8 bases, with 10 bases remaining between them. This CDR3 is CASSQETGGEAFF. The CDR3 DNA is TGTGCCAGCAGCCAAGAGACGGGGGGCGAAGCTTTCTTT.

CDR3 coding DNA: TGTGCCAGCAGCCTCCAAGGAGGGGGGGCGGAATTCTCTCGGTATTTT. Protein sequence: CASSLQGGGAEFSRYF. The rearrangement uses TRBV7-9 and TRBJ2-3; D might be TRBD2 (7 bases). The germline V gene has CDR1 SEHNR and CDR2 FQNEAQ (reference sequence). There are 16 residues in the CDR3. V was cut by 5 bases and J by 14 bases, with 29 bases left in between.

J is TRBJ2-1 and V is TRBV28; no clear D gene. Germline CDR1 is MDHEN and CDR2 is SYDVKM. Trimming removed 4 bases from V and 10 bases from J, with 8 bases in between. This CDR3 is 11 amino acids long. The CDR3 DNA is TGTGCCAGCAGTTCGAGCCGGGAGCAGTTCTTC. Residues: CASSSSREQFF.

V and J are TRBV6-1 and TRBJ2-5; the match to TRBD2 covers 13 bases. The V gene's germline CDR1 is MNHNS and CDR2 SASEGT. The length of the CDR3 is 17 residues. J gave up 0 bases and V 0 bases, and 1 base lay outside the gene matches. CDR3 in DNA: TGTGCCAGCAGTGAAGCGGGACTAGCGGGGTACCAAGAGACCCAGTACTTC. This gives the protein CASSEAGLAGYQETQYF.

Points on this clone: At one boundary the junction diverges from the germline segment, which might be a read error. This chain joins TRBV7-8 and TRBJ1-4; no firm D call. Germline-derived CDR1 and CDR2 are SGHVS and FQNEAQ. This CDR3 spans 14 amino acids. In DNA form, the CDR3 reads TGTGCCAGCAGCTCTTCAGGCCCTAATGAAAAACTGTCTTTT. It translates to CASSSSGPNEKLSF.

V gene TRBV7-2 combines with J gene TRBJ1-2; no clear D. In germline, CDR1 is SGHTA, CDR2 FQGNSA. The CDR3 has 14 amino acids. V lost 5 bases, J lost 6 bases, and 16 bases lay in between. CDR3 coding DNA: TGTGCCAGCAGCACGACTCTTCGGCGGGATGGCTACACCTTC. As protein: CASSTTLRRDGYTF.

In the case of this clone: The junction and the germline gene differ at one end; a read error may be behind it. The chain has TRBV7-9 and TRBJ1-5, with 12 bases lining up with TRBD1. Per the germline V gene, CDR1 is SEHNR and CDR2 is FQNEAQ (reference sequence). This CDR3 contains 17 residues. In DNA form, the CDR3 reads TGTTCCAGCAGCTTAGTGGGGACAGGGGGCTTTGGTCAGCCCCAGCATTTT. Its protein is CSSSLVGTGGFGQPQHF.

This clone was found once. Other DNA sequences in this sample translate to the same CDR3. The V and J genes are TRBV5-1 and TRBJ2-5; 7 nucleotides match TRBD2. There are 14 residues in the CDR3. Looked up from germline, CDR1 is SGHRS and CDR2 is YFSETQ. The junction had 3 bases not matched to a gene; V was cut back by 2 bases and J by 2 bases. The chain's CDR3 is CASSLAGSQETQYF. CDR3 bases: TGCGCCAGCAGCTTAGCGGGGAGTCAAGAGACCCAGTACTTC.

CDR3 residues: CASSTHDRGPYEQYF. The CDR3 DNA follows: TGTGCCAGCAGCACCCATGACAGGGGACCCTACGAGCAGTACTTC. V and J are TRBV7-2 and TRBJ2-7; the match to TRBD1 covers 8 bases. Germline trimming cut 5 bases from V and 2 bases from J; bases unmatched to any gene: 8. CDR1 is SGHTA and CDR2 is FQGNSA in the germline V gene. The CDR3 totals 15 residues. The full variable domain, rest sourced from reference TRBV7-2 and TRBJ2-7, is GAGVSQSPSNKVTEKGKDVELRCDPISGHTALYWYRQSLGQGLEFLIYFQGNSAPDKSGLPSDRFSAERTGGSVSTLTIQRTQQEDSAVYLCASSTHDRGPYEQYFGPGTRLTVT.

The chain uses TRBV7-2 and TRBJ2-1, with 9 bases identical to TRBD2. V was pared by 2 bases and J by 4 bases, with 9 bases of the junction left unmatched. The CDR3 runs to 17 residues. Looked up from germline, CDR1 is SGHTA and CDR2 is FQGNSA. CDR3 nucleotide sequence: TGTGCCAGCAGCTTAAGGCTAGCGGGGTTAGGGTACAATGAGCAGTTCTTC. It encodes CASSLRLAGLGYNEQFF.

This chain joins TRBV19 and TRBJ1-1; D call uncertain. Germline V gene lookup returns CDR1 LNHDA and CDR2 SQIVND (reference sequence). The V gene lost 8 bases and the J gene lost 1 base, with 14 bases spanning the gap. CDR3 length: 14 amino acids. The DNA of the CDR3 is TGTGCCAGTTGCCCCGGAGGGAGGAACACTGAAGCTTTCTTT. Its protein product is CASCPGGRNTEAFF. Supplemented by reference TRBV19 and TRBJ1-1, the full variable domain reads DGGITQSPKYLFRKEGQNVTLSCEQNLNHDAMYWYRQDPGQGLRLIYYSQIVNDFQKGDIAEGYSVSREKKESFPLTVTSAQKNPTAFYLCASCPGGRNTEAFFGQGTRLTVV.

The chain recombines TRBV7-8 with TRBJ1-1; 8 bases fit TRBD1. The CDR3 is made up of 12 amino acids. V was clipped by 5 bases and J by 8 bases; unmatched bases: 4. Per germline, CDR1 SGHVS and CDR2 FQNEAQ. The CDR3 region has the DNA TGTGCCAGCAGCGTCGACAGGGGCGAAGCTTTCTTT. The encoded protein is CASSVDRGEAFF.

The chain employs TRBV13 and TRBJ1-2; D perhaps matches TRBD1 (5 bases). V was clipped by 1 base and J by 3 bases, with 12 bases between them. CDR1 is PRHDT and CDR2 is FYEKMQ in the germline V gene (reference sequence). The length of the CDR3 is 15 residues. The CDR3 coding sequence is TGTGCCAGCAGCTTAGTGGGCAGGGTGGACTATGGCTACACCTTC. It translates to CASSLVGRVDYGYTF.

The chain carries TRBV2 and TRBJ2-5; TRBD2 matches at 9 bases. The J call may be incorrect, as the DNA end agrees better with TRBJ2-7. Germline V gives CDR1 SNHLY, CDR2 FYNNEI. There are 13 residues in the CDR3. CDR3 sequence: CASRLAGDYEQYF. The CDR3 DNA is TGTGCCAGCAGGTTAGCGGGAGACTACGAGCAGTACTTC.

This chain uses TRBV28 with TRBJ1-2; TRBD1 agrees at 7 bases. The CDR3 runs to 14 residues. Per germline, CDR1 MDHEN and CDR2 SYDVKM. The J segment lost 7 bases and the V segment lost 3 bases, leaving 8 bases of the junction unmatched. The CDR3 spells CASSFTRYRGGYTF. The CDR3 nucleotides read TGTGCCAGCAGTTTTACCCGTTACAGGGGTGGCTACACCTTC.

V usage is TRBV30 and J usage is TRBJ2-7, with TRBD1 identical over 7 bases. The V gene end was trimmed by 3 bases and the J gene end by 6 bases; junction bases not matched to a gene: 8. Germline V gives CDR1 GTSNPN, CDR2 SVGIG (reference sequence). This CDR3 contains 13 residues. CDR3 bases: TGTGCCTGGAGCCAGACAGGGTACCTCGAGCAGTACTTC. Encoded protein: CAWSQTGYLEQYF. Drawing the rest from reference TRBV30 and TRBJ2-7, the complete variable domain is SQTIHQWPATLVQPVGSPLSLECTVEGTSNPNLYWYRQAAGRGLQLLFYSVGIGQISSEVPQNLSASRPQDRQFILSSKKLLLSDSGFYLCAWSQTGYLEQYFGPGTRLTVT.